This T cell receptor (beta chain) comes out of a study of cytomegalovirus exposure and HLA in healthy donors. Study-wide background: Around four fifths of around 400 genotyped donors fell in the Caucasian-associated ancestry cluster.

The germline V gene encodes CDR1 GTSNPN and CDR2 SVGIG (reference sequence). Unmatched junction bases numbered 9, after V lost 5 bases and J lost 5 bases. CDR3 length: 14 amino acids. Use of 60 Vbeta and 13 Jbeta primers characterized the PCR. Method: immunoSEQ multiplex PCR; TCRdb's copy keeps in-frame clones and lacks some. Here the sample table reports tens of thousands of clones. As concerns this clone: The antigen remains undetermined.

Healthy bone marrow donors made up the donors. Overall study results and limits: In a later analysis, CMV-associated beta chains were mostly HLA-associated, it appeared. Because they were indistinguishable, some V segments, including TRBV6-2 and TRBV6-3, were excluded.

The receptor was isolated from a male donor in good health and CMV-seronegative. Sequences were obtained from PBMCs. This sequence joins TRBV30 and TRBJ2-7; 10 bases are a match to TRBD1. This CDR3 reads CAWDFSGTGDEQYF. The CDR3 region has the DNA TGTGCCTGGGATTTTTCCGGGACAGGGGACGAGCAGTACTTC. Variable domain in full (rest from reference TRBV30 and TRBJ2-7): SQTIHQWPATLVQPVGSPLSLECTVEGTSNPNLYWYRQAAGRGLQLLFYSVGIGQISSEVPQNLSASRPQDRQFILSSKKLLLSDSGFYLCAWDFSGTGDEQYFGPGTRLTVT.